These 27 T cell receptor beta chains were all obtained from the same sample, sequenced in a study of early T cells in non-severe SARS-CoV-2 infection. TCRdb called the 5' RACE reads again in MiXCR, with one record for every CDR3 protein. Among 66,000 or so distinct CDR3 sequences listed, about 13% were seen once. The sequenced material came from whole blood. All receptors derive from an adult who was a healthcare worker with PCR-confirmed SARS-CoV-2 infection or an uninfected control (not recorded which).

The rearrangement links TRBV2 to TRBJ2-1; 7 nucleotides agree with TRBD1. The germline V gene encodes CDR1 SNHLY and CDR2 FYNNEI. J gave up 2 bases and V 5 bases, and 3 bases lay outside the gene matches. The CDR3 is made up of 14 amino acids. CDR3 coding DNA: TGTGCCAGCAGTCCTGGGACAGCCTACAATGAGCAGTTCTTC. Translating it yields CASSPGTAYNEQFF. The variable domain in full, with the rest retrieved from reference TRBV2 and TRBJ2-1, is EPEVTQTPSHQVTQMGQEVILRCVPISNHLYFYWYRQILGQKVEFLVSFYNNEISEKSEIFDDQFSVERPDGSNFTLKIRSTKLEDSAMYFCASSPGTAYNEQFFGPGTRLTVL.

The chain has TRBV9 and TRBJ2-3; no clear D. The germline V gene encodes CDR1 SGDLS and CDR2 YYNGEE. This CDR3 region has 14 residues. Trimming left V 4 bases short and J 1 base short, with 10 bases between. The CDR3 protein is CASSLEAGTDTQYF. CDR3 sequence (DNA): TGTGCCAGCAGCCTCGAGGCAGGCACAGATACGCAGTATTTT. Supplemented by reference TRBV9 and TRBJ2-3, the full variable domain reads DSGVTQTPKHLITATGQRVTLRCSPRSGDLSVYWYQQSLDQGLQFLIQYYNGEERAKGNILERFSAQQFPDLHSELNLSSLELGDSALYFCASSLEAGTDTQYFGPGTRLTVL.

The V call is TRBV6-2 or TRBV6-3, the J call TRBJ2-1; D may match TRBD1 or TRBD2 (5 bases each). V lost 8 bases and J 7 bases, leaving 18 bases between the germline ends. CDR1 MNHEY and CDR2 SVGEGT come from the germline V gene. The length of the CDR3 is 14 residues. The CDR3 sequence is CASLMGTVVNEQFF. CDR3 bases: TGTGCCAGCCTGATGGGGACGGTTGTGAATGAGCAGTTCTTC.

This chain connects TRBV6-5 to TRBJ2-5, with D uncertain. CDR3 length: 12 amino acids. With 6 bases removed from V and 5 bases from J, the gap between germline ends came to 10 bases. The germline gives CDR1 MNHEY, CDR2 SVGAGI. CDR3 in DNA: TGTGCCAGCAGCCCCATCGGGGAGACCCAGTACTTC. This sequence encodes CASSPIGETQYF.

This clonotype has a single count. J is TRBJ2-7 and V is TRBV7-9; D is perhaps TRBD1 or TRBD2 (5 bases each). Trimming removed 5 bases from V and 2 bases from J, with 13 bases in between. There are 14 residues in the CDR3. Germline V gene lookup returns CDR1 SEHNR and CDR2 FQNEAQ (reference sequence). Here the CDR3 DNA reads TGTGCCAGCAGCCAGTCGGGACCTCCCTACGAGCAGTACTTC. Residues: CASSQSGPPYEQYF.

J is TRBJ2-1 and V is TRBV7-8, with 16 positions matching TRBD2. Germline loops: CDR1 SGHVS, CDR2 FQNEAQ. The V and J ends lost 1 base and 3 bases, in that order; junction bases with no gene match: 6. The CDR3 totals 19 residues. The chain's CDR3 is CASSLVQGTSGRGYNEQFF. CDR3 in DNA: TGTGCCAGCAGCTTAGTCCAAGGGACTAGCGGGAGGGGCTACAATGAGCAGTTCTTC.

The table lists this clonotype with many counts. The V call is TRBV28, the J call TRBJ2-7; D gene ambiguous. The CDR3 runs 10 residues. V lost 6 bases and J 4 bases, leaving 4 bases between the germline ends. Germline CDR1 MDHEN, CDR2 SYDVKM. The CDR3 is CASRGYEQYF. CDR3 coding DNA: TGTGCCAGCAGGGGTTACGAGCAGTACTTC.

In its sample, this clonotype was seen a few times. This sequence joins TRBV29-1 and TRBJ2-1, with no clear D. Germline V gene sequence: CDR1 SQVTM, CDR2 ANQGSEA. Trimming shortened V by 4 bases and J by 9 bases, and 16 bases separated the two germline ends. The CDR3 spans 13 residues. The CDR3 protein is CSVVLPAVGEQFF. CDR3 bases: TGCAGCGTTGTCTTACCAGCCGTCGGTGAGCAGTTCTTC.

V usage is TRBV9 and J usage is TRBJ2-7; TRBD1 aligns across 9 bases. The CDR3 extends over 14 amino acids. Germline lookup yields CDR1 SGDLS and CDR2 YYNGEE. J gave up 7 bases and V 2 bases, and 7 bases lay outside the gene matches. The CDR3 DNA reads TGTGCCAGCAGCGTCGGGACAGGGTATAGAGAGCAGTACTTC. This sequence encodes CASSVGTGYREQYF.

This clonotype was counted many times. V and J are TRBV10-2 and TRBJ1-5, with 9 bases matching TRBD1. The germline V gene has CDR1 WSHSY and CDR2 SAAADI. This CDR3 is built from 17 residues. V dropped 6 bases and J dropped 3; count of bases not matched to a gene: 12. The CDR3 DNA reads as TGCGCCAGCAGCCCGGGACAGGGAGTCTTAGACAATCAGCCCCAGCATTTT. This gives the protein CASSPGQGVLDNQPQHF.

This clonotype was picked up a small number of times. The chain has TRBV29-1 and TRBJ1-1; D unclear. CDR1 SQVTM and CDR2 ANQGSEA come from the germline V gene. This CDR3 contains 11 residues. V was trimmed by 4 bases and J by 7 bases, leaving 10 bases between them. For the CDR3, the DNA is TGCAGCGTTGCCGGATGGGGTGAAGCTTTCTTT. It encodes CSVAGWGEAFF.

The chain joins TRBV20-1 to TRBJ2-7; no definite D call. Germline V lookup: CDR1 DFQATT, CDR2 SNEGSKA (reference sequence). The V gene lost 2 bases and the J gene lost 0 bases, with 8 bases spanning the gap. The CDR3 has 13 residues. Written as DNA, the CDR3 is TGCAGTGCTAGAAGTCCTTCCTCCTACGAGCAGTACTTC. This gives the protein CSARSPSSYEQYF.

This clonotype was detected ten times or more. The rearrangement joins TRBV7-8 to TRBJ2-6; 7 nucleotides agree with TRBD1. The CDR3 contains 18 residues. CDR1 SGHVS and CDR2 FQNEAQ come from the germline V gene. J was trimmed by 2 bases and V by 1 base; bases with no gene match: 8. The CDR3 nucleotides are TGTGCCAGCAGCTTAGAATGGACAGGCAGAACTGGGGCCAACGTCCTGACTTTC. This sequence encodes CASSLEWTGRTGANVLTF.

Many counts were recorded for this clonotype. CDR3 in amino acids: CSVRHDNEQFF. CDR3 nucleotides: TGCAGCGTTCGTCACGACAATGAGCAGTTCTTC. The J gene is TRBJ2-1, the V gene TRBV29-1; D remains unclear. Germline lookup yields CDR1 SQVTM and CDR2 ANQGSEA. This CDR3 comprises 11 residues. V was clipped by 5 bases and J by 5 bases, with 7 bases between them.

The J gene is TRBJ1-1, the V gene TRBV4-1; D is ambiguous. V was clipped by 3 bases and J by 3 bases, with 11 bases between them. The CDR3 is 14 residues long. Germline CDR1 MGHRA, CDR2 YSYEKL. The CDR3 is CASSHAGWDTEAFF. The CDR3 bases are TGCGCCAGCAGCCATGCAGGCTGGGACACTGAAGCTTTCTTT.

This clonotype was seen a handful of times. This chain joins TRBV7-9 and TRBJ2-1; 7 bases map to TRBD1. There are 14 residues in the CDR3. The germline V gene encodes CDR1 SEHNR and CDR2 FQNEAQ (reference sequence). The ends lost 4 bases at V and 8 bases at J; junction bases unmatched: 8. CDR3 in DNA: TGTGCCAGCAGCTCCCTACGACAGGGCGATGAGCAGTTCTTC. Translation: CASSSLRQGDEQFF.

The chain uses TRBV5-5 and TRBJ2-5; 9 nucleotides agree with TRBD1. CDR1 is SGHKS and CDR2 is YYEKEE in the germline V gene (reference sequence). CDR3 length equals 14 residues. V trimming: 3 bases; J trimming: 3 bases; junction bases outside the gene matches: 3. CDR3 nucleotide sequence: TGTGCCAGCAGCTCATGGGACAGGGAAGAGACCCAGTACTTC. Residues: CASSSWDREETQYF.

This clonotype came up many times. The chain employs TRBV6-1 and TRBJ1-5, with TRBD1 matching 7 bases. The CDR3 extends over 15 amino acids. V dropped 4 bases and J dropped 2; count of bases not matched to a gene: 5. CDR1 is MNHNS, CDR2 SASEGT, per germline. The CDR3 bases are TGTGCCAGCAGTGTTAACAGGGGAGGCAATCAGCCCCAGCATTTT. This translates into CASSVNRGGNQPQHF.

The CDR3 DNA is TGTGCCAGCAGCCTACGTAGGACTAGCGGGAGGGAAGAGCAGTACTTC. Amino acid sequence: CASSLRRTSGREEQYF. The chain has TRBV7-2 and TRBJ2-7; 15 nucleotides match TRBD2. The CDR3 runs to 16 residues. V lost 5 bases to trimming and J lost 7 bases; unmatched junction nucleotides: 9. CDR1 is SGHTA, CDR2 FQGNSA, per germline.

The chain joins TRBV28 to TRBJ1-3; D might be TRBD1 (5 bases). CDR3 size: 12 residues. Germline CDR1 and CDR2: MDHEN and SYDVKM. Trimming removed 6 bases from V and 7 bases from J, with 10 bases in between. In DNA form, the CDR3 reads TGTGCCAGCAGAGAACAGGCGAACACCATATATTTT. It specifies CASREQANTIYF.

This clonotype has more than one count but fewer than ten. The chain is built from TRBV7-2 and TRBJ2-3; 12 bases line up with TRBD2. The germline gives CDR1 SGHTA, CDR2 FQGNSA. This CDR3 comprises 15 residues. Trimming cost V 6 bases and J 4 bases; bases outside gene matches: 5. The DNA for the CDR3 is TGTGCCAGCAGGCGGCTAGCGGGAGGGTCAGATACGCAGTATTTT. This sequence encodes CASRRLAGGSDTQYF.

The chain has TRBV28 and TRBJ2-1, with D possibly TRBD1 on 8 matching bases. The germline V and J ends were trimmed by 7 bases and 1 base, with 17 bases remaining between them. Per germline, CDR1 MDHEN and CDR2 SYDVKM. This CDR3 is 16 amino acids long. This CDR3 reads CASTTGGAPSYNEQFF. CDR3 coding DNA: TGTGCCAGCACCACAGGGGGGGCACCGTCCTACAATGAGCAGTTCTTC.

This chain links TRBV28 with TRBJ1-1, with D perhaps matching TRBD1 (6 bases). V dropped 2 bases and J dropped 5 bases, with 12 bases sitting between them. The germline gives CDR1 MDHEN, CDR2 SYDVKM. The CDR3 runs to 14 residues. CDR3 nucleotides: TGTGCCAGCAGTTTAGGTGGACAGCTAACTGAAGCTTTCTTT. This encodes CASSLGGQLTEAFF.

The sample holds many counts of this clonotype. The genes are TRBV5-4 and TRBJ2-5; TRBD2 might be the D (7 bases). Germline V lookup: CDR1 SGHNT, CDR2 YYREEE (reference sequence). The CDR3 extends over 14 amino acids. Deletions cut 1 base from V and 5 bases from J, with 12 bases between. The CDR3 region is CASSLRGGHETQYF. In DNA form, the CDR3 reads TGTGCCAGCAGCTTGAGGGGGGGCCACGAGACCCAGTACTTC.

This clonotype was counted many times. The gene calls are TRBV6-2 or TRBV6-3 and TRBJ1-4, with 7 positions matching TRBD1. CDR1 is MNHEY and CDR2 is SVGEGT in the germline V gene. The CDR3 has 18 residues. V was pared by 5 bases and J by 5 bases, with 17 bases of the junction left unmatched. CDR3 protein: CASSPRQGTLRTNEKLFF. CDR3 DNA sequence: TGTGCCAGCAGTCCTCGACAGGGAACGCTTCGGACGAATGAAAAACTGTTTTTT.

This clonotype was seen many times. V gene TRBV2 combines with J gene TRBJ1-1; D remains ambiguous. The CDR3 loop spans 15 amino acids. The V gene's germline CDR1 is SNHLY and CDR2 FYNNEI. Trimming took 6 bases from V and 1 from J, leaving 15 bases between them. This CDR3 reads CASREVYRPNTEAFF. For the CDR3, the DNA is TGTGCCAGCAGGGAGGTGTACCGCCCGAACACTGAAGCTTTCTTT. The full variable domain, with the rest looked up from reference TRBV2 and TRBJ1-1, is EPEVTQTPSHQVTQMGQEVILRCVPISNHLYFYWYRQILGQKVEFLVSFYNNEISEKSEIFDDQFSVERPDGSNFTLKIRSTKLEDSAMYFCASREVYRPNTEAFFGQGTRLTVV.

The table lists this clonotype with a few counts. The gene calls are TRBV6-2 or TRBV6-3 and TRBJ1-2, with D unresolved. Per germline, CDR1 MNHEY and CDR2 SVGEGT. The CDR3 is made up of 13 amino acids. V gave up 0 bases and J gave up 11 bases, with 13 bases separating them. CDR3 region: CASSYSTDLRYTF. The CDR3 bases are TGTGCCAGCAGTTACTCGACGGACTTGCGGTACACCTTC.